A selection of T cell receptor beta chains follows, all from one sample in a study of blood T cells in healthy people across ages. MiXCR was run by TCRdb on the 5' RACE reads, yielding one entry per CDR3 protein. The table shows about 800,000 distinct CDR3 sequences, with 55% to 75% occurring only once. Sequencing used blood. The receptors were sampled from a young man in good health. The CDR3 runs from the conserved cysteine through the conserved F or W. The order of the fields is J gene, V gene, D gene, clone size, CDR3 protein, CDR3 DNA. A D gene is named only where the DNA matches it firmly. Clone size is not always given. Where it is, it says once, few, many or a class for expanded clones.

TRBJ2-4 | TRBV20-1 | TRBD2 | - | CSARGTSKNIQYF | TGCAGTGCTAGGGGGACTAGCAAAAACATTCAGTACTTC
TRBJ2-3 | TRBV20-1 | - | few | CSARDPLDTQYF | TGCAGTGCTAGGGATCCTCTAGATACGCAGTATTTT
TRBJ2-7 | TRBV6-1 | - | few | CASSDYIGAYEQYF | TGTGCCAGCAGCGATTACATAGGGGCCTACGAGCAGTACTTC
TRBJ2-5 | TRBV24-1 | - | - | CATSGRDQETQYF | TGTGCCACCAGTGGACGAGACCAAGAGACCCAGTACTTC
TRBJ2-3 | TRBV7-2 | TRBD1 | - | CASSLGQVGTDTQYF | TGTGCCAGCAGCCTCGGACAGGTTGGCACAGATACGCAGTATTTT
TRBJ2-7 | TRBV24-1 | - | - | CATSEDKSYEQYF | TGTGCCACCAGTGAGGACAAATCCTACGAGCAGTACTTC
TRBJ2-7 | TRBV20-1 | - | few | CSARRGGFGYEQYF | TGCAGTGCTAGACGGGGTGGGTTTGGCTACGAGCAGTACTTC
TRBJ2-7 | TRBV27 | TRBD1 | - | CASSTGQGVSYEQYF | TGTGCCAGCAGCACGGGACAGGGGGTCTCCTACGAGCAGTACTTC
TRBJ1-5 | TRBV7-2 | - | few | CASSPDGGVQPQHF | TGTGCCAGCAGCCCCGACGGGGGGGTACAGCCCCAGCATTTT
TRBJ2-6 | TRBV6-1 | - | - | CASTLQLDLSSGANVLTF | TGTGCCAGCACACTCCAACTAGACCTATCCTCTGGGGCCAACGTCCTGACTTTC